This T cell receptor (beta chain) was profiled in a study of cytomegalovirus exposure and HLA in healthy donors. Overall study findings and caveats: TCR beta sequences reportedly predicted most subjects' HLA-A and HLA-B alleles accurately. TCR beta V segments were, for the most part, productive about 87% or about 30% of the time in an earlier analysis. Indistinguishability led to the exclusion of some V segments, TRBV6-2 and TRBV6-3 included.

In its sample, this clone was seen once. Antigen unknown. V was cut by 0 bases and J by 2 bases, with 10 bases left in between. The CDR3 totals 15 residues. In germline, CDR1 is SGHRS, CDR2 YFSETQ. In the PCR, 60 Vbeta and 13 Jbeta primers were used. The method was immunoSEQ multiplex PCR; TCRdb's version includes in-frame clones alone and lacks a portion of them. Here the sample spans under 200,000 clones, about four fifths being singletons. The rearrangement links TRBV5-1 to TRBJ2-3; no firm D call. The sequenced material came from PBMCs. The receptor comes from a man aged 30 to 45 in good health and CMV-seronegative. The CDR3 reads CASSLVGSTTDTQYF. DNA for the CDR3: TGCGCCAGCAGCTTGGTGGGCAGCACCACAGATACGCAGTATTTT.